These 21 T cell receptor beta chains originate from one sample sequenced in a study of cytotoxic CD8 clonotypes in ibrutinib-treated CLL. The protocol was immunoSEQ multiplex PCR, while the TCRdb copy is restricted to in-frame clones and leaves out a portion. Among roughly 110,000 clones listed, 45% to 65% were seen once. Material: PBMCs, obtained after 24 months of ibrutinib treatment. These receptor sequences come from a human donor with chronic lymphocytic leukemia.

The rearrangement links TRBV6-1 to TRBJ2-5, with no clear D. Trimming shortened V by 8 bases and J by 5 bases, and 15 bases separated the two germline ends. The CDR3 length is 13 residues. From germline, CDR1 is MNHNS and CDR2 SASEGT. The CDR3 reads CASRFGVGETQYF. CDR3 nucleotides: TGTGCCAGCCGGTTTGGGGTCGGCGAGACCCAGTACTTC.

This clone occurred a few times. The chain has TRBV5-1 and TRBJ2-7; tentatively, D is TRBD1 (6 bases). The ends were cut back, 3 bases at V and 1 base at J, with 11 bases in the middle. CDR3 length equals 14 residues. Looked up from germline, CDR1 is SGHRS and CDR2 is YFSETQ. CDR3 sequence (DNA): TGCGCCAGCAGCTGGATGGACAGTTCCTACGAGCAGTACTTC. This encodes CASSWMDSSYEQYF.

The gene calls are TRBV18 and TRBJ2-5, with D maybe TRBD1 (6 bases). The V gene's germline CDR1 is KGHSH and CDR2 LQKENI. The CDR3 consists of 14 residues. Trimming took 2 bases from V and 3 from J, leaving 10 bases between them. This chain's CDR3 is CASSPANREETQYF. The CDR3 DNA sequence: TGTGCCAGCTCACCAGCAAACAGGGAAGAGACCCAGTACTTC.

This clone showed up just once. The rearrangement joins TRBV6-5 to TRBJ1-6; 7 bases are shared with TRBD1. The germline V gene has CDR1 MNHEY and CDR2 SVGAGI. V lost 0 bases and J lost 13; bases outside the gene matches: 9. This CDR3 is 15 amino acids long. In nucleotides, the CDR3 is TGTGCCAGCAGTTACTCGACAGGGACGGAGGGGCCCCTCCACTTT. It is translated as CASSYSTGTEGPLHF.

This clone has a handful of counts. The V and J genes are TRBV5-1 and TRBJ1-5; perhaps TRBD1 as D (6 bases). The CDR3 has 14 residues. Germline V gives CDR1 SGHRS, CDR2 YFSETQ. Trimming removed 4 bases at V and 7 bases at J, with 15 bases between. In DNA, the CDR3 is TGCGCCAGCAGCCTGGGGGGCCCGGGGCAGCCCCAGCATTTT. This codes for CASSLGGPGQPQHF.

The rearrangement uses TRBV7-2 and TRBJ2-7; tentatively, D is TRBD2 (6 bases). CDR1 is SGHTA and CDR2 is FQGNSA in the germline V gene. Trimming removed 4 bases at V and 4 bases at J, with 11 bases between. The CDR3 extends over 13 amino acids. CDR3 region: CASSSSGGYEQYF. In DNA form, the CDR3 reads TGTGCCAGCAGCTCAAGCGGAGGGTACGAGCAGTACTTC. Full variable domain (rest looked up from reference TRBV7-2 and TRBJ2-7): GAGVSQSPSNKVTEKGKDVELRCDPISGHTALYWYRQSLGQGLEFLIYFQGNSAPDKSGLPSDRFSAERTGGSVSTLTIQRTQQEDSAVYLCASSSSGGYEQYFGPGTRLTVT.

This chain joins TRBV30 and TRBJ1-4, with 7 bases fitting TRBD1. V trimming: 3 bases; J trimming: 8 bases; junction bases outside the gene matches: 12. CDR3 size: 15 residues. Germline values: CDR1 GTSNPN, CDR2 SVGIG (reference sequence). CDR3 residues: CAWSEKTGRREKLFF. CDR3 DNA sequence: TGTGCCTGGAGCGAAAAGACAGGGAGGAGGGAAAAACTGTTTTTT.

In DNA, the CDR3 is TGTGCCAGCAGTTACTCGTCGGGGGGCACAGATACGCAGTATTTT. It yields the protein CASSYSSGGTDTQYF. The chain uses TRBV6-5 and TRBJ2-3, with TRBD2 as a possible D gene (6 bases). V was trimmed by 0 bases and J by 1 base, leaving 8 bases between them. Germline V gene sequence: CDR1 MNHEY, CDR2 SVGAGI. The CDR3 spans 15 residues.

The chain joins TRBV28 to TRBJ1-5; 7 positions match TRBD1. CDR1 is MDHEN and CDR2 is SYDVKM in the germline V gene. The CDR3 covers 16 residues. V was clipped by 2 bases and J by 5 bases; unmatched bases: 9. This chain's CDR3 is CASSLLGTVGYQPQHF. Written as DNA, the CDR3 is TGTGCCAGCAGTTTACTAGGGACAGTAGGATATCAGCCCCAGCATTTT.

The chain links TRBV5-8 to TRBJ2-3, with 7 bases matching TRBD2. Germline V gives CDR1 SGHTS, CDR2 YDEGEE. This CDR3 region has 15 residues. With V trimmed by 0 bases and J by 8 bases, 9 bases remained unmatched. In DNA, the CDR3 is TGTGCCAGCAGCTTGGCCGACGGGCAGCGGGGTACGCAGTATTTT. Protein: CASSLADGQRGTQYF.

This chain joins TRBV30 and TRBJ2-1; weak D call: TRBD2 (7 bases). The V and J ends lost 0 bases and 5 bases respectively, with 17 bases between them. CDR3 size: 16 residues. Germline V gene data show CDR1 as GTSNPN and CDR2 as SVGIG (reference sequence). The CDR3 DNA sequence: TGTGCCTGGAGTGTAACCCGGGGGGCTCTGAACAATGAGCAGTTCTTC. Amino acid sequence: CAWSVTRGALNNEQFF.

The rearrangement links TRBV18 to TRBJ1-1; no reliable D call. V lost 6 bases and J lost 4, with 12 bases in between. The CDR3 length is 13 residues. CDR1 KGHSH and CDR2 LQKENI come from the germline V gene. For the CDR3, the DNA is TGTGCCAGCTCCAGCTCGGGTACCACTGAAGCTTTCTTT. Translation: CASSSSGTTEAFF.

The CDR3 nucleotides read TGTGCCAGCAGTTTCAAGGGCTGGGGGAACACTGAAGCTTTCTTT. This encodes CASSFKGWGNTEAFF. The chain carries TRBV27 and TRBJ1-1; no definite D call. The CDR3 spans 15 residues. The germline gives CDR1 MNHEY, CDR2 SMNVEV (reference sequence). The V gene lost 3 bases and the J gene lost 1 base, with 12 bases spanning the gap.

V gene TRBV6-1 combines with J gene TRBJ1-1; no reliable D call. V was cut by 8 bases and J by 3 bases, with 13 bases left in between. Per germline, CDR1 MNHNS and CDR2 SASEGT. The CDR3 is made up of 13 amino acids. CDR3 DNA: TGTGCCAGCGACGAAGGAGAGTACACTGAAGCTTTCTTT. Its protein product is CASDEGEYTEAFF.

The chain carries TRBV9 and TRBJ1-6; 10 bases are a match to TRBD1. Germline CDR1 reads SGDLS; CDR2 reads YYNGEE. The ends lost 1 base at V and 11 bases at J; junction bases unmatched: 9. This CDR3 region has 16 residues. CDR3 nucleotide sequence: TGTGCCAGCAGCGTAAACCCGACAGGGGGCACTGCACCCCTCCACTTT. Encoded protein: CASSVNPTGGTAPLHF. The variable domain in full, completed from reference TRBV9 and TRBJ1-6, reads DSGVTQTPKHLITATGQRVTLRCSPRSGDLSVYWYQQSLDQGLQFLIQYYNGEERAKGNILERFSAQQFPDLHSELNLSSLELGDSALYFCASSVNPTGGTAPLHFGNGTRLTVT.

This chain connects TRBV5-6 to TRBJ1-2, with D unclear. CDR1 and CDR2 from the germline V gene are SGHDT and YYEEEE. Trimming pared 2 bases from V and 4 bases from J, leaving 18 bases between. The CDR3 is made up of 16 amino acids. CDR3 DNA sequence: TGTGCCAGCAGCTTTCTGAACGGTCGCCCGCTCTATGGCTACACCTTC. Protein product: CASSFLNGRPLYGYTF.

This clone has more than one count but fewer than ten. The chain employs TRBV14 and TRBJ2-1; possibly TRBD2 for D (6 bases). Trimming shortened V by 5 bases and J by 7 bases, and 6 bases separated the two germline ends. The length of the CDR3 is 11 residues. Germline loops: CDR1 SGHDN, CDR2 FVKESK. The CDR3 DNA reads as TGTGCCAGCAGCGGGGGGAATGAGCAGTTCTTC. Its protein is CASSGGNEQFF.

In DNA form, the CDR3 reads TGTGCCAGCAGCTCTCGGGGACTAGCGGGAACAGATACGCAGTATTTT. Encoded protein: CASSSRGLAGTDTQYF. The V and J genes are TRBV11-3 and TRBJ2-3, with 13 bases aligning to TRBD2. The germline gives CDR1 SGHNT, CDR2 YENEEA. The CDR3 extends over 16 amino acids. V shed 4 bases, J shed 3 bases, and the junction held 4 bases outside the gene matches.

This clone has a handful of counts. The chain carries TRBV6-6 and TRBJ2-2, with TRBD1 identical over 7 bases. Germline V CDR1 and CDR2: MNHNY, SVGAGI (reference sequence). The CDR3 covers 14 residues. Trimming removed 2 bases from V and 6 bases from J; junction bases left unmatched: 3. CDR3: CASSYGQGAGELFF. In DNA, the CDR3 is TGTGCCAGCAGTTACGGCCAGGGGGCCGGGGAGCTGTTTTTT.

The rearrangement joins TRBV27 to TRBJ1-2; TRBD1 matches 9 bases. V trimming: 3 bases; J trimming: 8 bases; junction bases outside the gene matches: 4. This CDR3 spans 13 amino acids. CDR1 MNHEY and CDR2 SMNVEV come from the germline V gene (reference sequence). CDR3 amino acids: CASSFRQGGGYTF. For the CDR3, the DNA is TGTGCCAGCAGTTTTAGACAGGGGGGCGGCTACACCTTC.

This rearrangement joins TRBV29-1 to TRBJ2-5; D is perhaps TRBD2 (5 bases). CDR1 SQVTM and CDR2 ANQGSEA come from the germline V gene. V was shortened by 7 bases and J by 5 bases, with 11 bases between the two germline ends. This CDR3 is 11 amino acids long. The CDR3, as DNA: TGCAGCGGCTGGACGGGGGAGACCCAGTACTTC. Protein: CSGWTGETQYF.